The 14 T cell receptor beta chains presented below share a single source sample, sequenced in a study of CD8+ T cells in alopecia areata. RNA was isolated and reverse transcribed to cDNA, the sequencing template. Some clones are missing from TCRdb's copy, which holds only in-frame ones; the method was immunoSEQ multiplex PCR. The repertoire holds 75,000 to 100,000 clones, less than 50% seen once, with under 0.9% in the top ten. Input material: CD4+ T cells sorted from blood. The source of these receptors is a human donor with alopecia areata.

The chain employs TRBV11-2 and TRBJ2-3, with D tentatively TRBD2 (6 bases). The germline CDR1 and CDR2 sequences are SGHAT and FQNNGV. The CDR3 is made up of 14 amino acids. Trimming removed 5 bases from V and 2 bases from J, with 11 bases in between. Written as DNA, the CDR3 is TGTGCCAGCAGCCCGGCGGGGATCACAGATACGCAGTATTTT. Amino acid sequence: CASSPAGITDTQYF.

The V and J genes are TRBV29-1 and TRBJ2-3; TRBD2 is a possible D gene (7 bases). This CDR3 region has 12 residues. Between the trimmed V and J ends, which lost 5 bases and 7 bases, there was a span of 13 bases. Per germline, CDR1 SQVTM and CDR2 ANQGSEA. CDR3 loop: CSVWEGTNTQYF. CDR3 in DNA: TGCAGCGTTTGGGAGGGGACAAATACGCAGTATTTT.

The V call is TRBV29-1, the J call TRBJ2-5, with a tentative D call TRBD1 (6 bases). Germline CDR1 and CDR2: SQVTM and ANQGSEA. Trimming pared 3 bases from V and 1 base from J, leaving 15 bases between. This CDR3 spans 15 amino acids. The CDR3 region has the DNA TGCAGCGTTGATTTAAGAGGACAGCCCCAAGAGACCCAGTACTTC. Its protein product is CSVDLRGQPQETQYF.

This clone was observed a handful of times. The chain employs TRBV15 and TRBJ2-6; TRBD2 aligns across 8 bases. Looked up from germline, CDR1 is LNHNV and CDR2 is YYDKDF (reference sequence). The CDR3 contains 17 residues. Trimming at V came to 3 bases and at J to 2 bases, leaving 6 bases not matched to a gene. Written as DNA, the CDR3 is TGTGCCACCAGCAGTAGCGGGGACTTGGCTGGGGCCAACGTCCTGACTTTC. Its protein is CATSSSGDLAGANVLTF.

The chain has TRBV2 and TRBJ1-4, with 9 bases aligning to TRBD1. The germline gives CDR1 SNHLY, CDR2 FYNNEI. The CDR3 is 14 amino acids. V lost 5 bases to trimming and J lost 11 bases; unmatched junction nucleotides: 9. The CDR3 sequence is CASSFSQGADKLFF. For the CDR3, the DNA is TGTGCCAGCAGTTTTTCACAGGGGGCGGATAAACTGTTTTTT. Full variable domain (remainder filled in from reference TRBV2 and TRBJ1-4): EPEVTQTPSHQVTQMGQEVILRCVPISNHLYFYWYRQILGQKVEFLVSFYNNEISEKSEIFDDQFSVERPDGSNFTLKIRSTKLEDSAMYFCASSFSQGADKLFFGSGTQLSVL.

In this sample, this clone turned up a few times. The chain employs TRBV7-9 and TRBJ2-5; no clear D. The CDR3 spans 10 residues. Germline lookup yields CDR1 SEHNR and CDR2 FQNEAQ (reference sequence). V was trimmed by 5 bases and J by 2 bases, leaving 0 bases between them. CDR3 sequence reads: CASSQETQYF. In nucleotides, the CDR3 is TGTGCCAGCAGCCAAGAGACCCAGTACTTC.

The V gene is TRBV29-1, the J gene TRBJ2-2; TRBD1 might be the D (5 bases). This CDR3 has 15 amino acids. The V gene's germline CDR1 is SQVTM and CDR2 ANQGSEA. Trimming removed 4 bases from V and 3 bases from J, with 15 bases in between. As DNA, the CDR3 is TGCAGCGTTGCCAGGGCCGGATGGGACACCGGGGAGCTGTTTTTT. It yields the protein CSVARAGWDTGELFF.

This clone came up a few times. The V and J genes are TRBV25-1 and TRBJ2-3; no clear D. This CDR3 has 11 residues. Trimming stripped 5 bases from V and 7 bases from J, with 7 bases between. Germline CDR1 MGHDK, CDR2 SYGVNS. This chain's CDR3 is CASSSLHTQYF. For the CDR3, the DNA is TGTGCCAGCAGTTCTTTGCATACGCAGTATTTT.

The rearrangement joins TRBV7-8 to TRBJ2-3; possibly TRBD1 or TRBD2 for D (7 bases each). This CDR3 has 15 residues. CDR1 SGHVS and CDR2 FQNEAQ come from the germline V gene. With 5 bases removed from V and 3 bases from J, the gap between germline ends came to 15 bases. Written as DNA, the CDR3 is TGTGCCAGCAGCCGACGACAGGGACTAACAGATACGCAGTATTTT. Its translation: CASSRRQGLTDTQYF. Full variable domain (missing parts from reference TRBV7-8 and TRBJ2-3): GAGVSQSPRYKVAKRGQDVALRCDPISGHVSLFWYQQALGQGPEFLTYFQNEAQLDKSGLPSDRFFAERPEGSVSTLKIQRTQQEDSAVYLCASSRRQGLTDTQYFGPGTRLTVL.

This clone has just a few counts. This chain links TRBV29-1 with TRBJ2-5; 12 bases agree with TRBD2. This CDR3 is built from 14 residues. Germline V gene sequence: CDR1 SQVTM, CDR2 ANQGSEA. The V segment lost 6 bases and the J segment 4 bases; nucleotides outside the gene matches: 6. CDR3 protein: CSVTSGGFVETQYF. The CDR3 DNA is TGCAGCGTCACTAGCGGGGGGTTTGTAGAGACCCAGTACTTC.

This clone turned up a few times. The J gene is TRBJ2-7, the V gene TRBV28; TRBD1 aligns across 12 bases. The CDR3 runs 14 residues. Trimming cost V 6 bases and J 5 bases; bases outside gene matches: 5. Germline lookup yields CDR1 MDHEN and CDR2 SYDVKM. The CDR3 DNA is TGTGCCAGCAGAGGGACAGGGGGCGGCCACGAGCAGTACTTC. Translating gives CASRGTGGGHEQYF.

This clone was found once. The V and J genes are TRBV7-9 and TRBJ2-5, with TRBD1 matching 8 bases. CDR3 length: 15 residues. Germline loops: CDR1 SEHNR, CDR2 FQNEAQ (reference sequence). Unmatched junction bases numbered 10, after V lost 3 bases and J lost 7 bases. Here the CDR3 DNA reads TGTGCCAGCAGCTTCCCGGGACAGGCCGTGATGACCCAGTACTTC. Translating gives CASSFPGQAVMTQYF.

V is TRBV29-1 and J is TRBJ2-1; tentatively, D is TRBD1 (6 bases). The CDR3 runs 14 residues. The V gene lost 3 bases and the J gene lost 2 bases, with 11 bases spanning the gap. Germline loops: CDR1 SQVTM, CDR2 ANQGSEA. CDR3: CSVEPQGPYNEQFF. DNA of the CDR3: TGCAGCGTTGAGCCACAGGGACCCTACAATGAGCAGTTCTTC.

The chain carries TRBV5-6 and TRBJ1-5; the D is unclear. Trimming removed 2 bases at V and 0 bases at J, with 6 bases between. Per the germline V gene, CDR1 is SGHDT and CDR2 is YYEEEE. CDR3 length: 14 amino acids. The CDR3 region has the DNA TGTGCCAGCAGCTTTGGGATTAGCAATCAGCCCCAGCATTTT. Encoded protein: CASSFGISNQPQHF.